The 4 T cell receptor beta chains below were found in one sample sequenced in a study of blood T cell repertoires in COVID-19. The method was immunoSEQ multiplex PCR; TCRdb's version includes in-frame clones alone and lacks a portion of them. Of fewer than 200,000 clones detected, about 74% appear once; the ten largest clones hold about 3%. Input material: peripheral blood. Every receptor here comes from a woman over 75 with acute or convalescent COVID-19.

This clone appeared once. The rearrangement links TRBV2 to TRBJ2-5; a weak D match, TRBD2 (6 bases). Germline loops: CDR1 SNHLY, CDR2 FYNNEI. CDR3 length equals 17 residues. Trimming shortened V by 0 bases and J by 5 bases, and 19 bases separated the two germline ends. Here the CDR3 DNA reads TGTGCCAGCAGTGAAGCCGGAGGGACTTTCCTGGTGGAGACCCAGTACTTC. Its protein is CASSEAGGTFLVETQYF.

This sequence joins TRBV24-1 and TRBJ2-3, with D possibly TRBD2 on 6 matching bases. Germline assignment: CDR1 KGHDR and CDR2 SFDVKD. There are 14 residues in the CDR3. Trimming took 4 bases from V and 5 from J, leaving 12 bases between them. The CDR3 coding sequence is TGTGCCACCAGTGACTACGCGGGGAGAGATACGCAGTATTTT. Encoded protein: CATSDYAGRDTQYF.

This clone was picked up many times. The genes are TRBV30 and TRBJ1-5; D call uncertain. The germline gives CDR1 GTSNPN, CDR2 SVGIG (reference sequence). The CDR3 covers 12 residues. The germline V and J ends were trimmed by 3 bases and 8 bases, with 11 bases remaining between them. For the CDR3, the DNA is TGTGCCTGGAGCTTTCCTGAGAAGCCCCAGCATTTT. Translated: CAWSFPEKPQHF.

The rearrangement joins TRBV5-1 to TRBJ1-1; no reliable D call. CDR1 SGHRS and CDR2 YFSETQ come from the germline V gene. V lost 0 bases, J lost 1 base, and 19 bases lay in between. This CDR3 has 18 amino acids. The CDR3 DNA sequence: TGCGCCAGCAGCTTGGCTGAGTGGGCAACACCGTCGAACACTGAAGCTTTCTTT. Protein product: CASSLAEWATPSNTEAFF.